The rows below give T cell receptor beta chains drawn from one sample of a study of OX40 agonist ivuxolimab in advanced cancers. The data were produced by immunoSEQ multiplex PCR, yet TCRdb's version contains in-frame clones alone and is incomplete. There are 100,000 to 120,000 clones in the sample; around 93% occur only once, and around 0.61% lies in the top ten. The sample consisted of CD4+ or CD8+ T cells sorted from blood, taken in a trial of the OX40 agonist ivuxolimab. The receptors originated from an adult with an advanced solid tumor such as melanoma, head and neck, liver or kidney cancer. The CDR3 runs from the conserved cysteine through the conserved F or W. D genes are given only for firm matches. A row's size may be missing; if present it is once, few, many or a size class.

TRBD2	TRBJ2-3	TRBV10-2	NA	TGCGCCAGCAAGCCCGACCACGCCGGACTAGCGGGGAATACGCAGTATTTT	CASKPDHAGLAGNTQYF
NA	TRBJ1-1	TRBV5-1	NA	TGCGCCAGCAGCTCCCCTACTCTGAACACTGAAGCTTTCTTT	CASSSPTLNTEAFF
NA	TRBJ1-4	TRBV5-1	NA	TGCGCCAGCAGCGACTCCGGACGGATTAATGAAAAACTGTTTTTT	CASSDSGRINEKLFF
TRBD1	TRBJ2-1	TRBV5-1	NA	TGCGCCAGCAGCCCCCCCGGGACAGCCGGTTCCAATGAGCAGTTCTTC	CASSPPGTAGSNEQFF
NA	TRBJ2-5	TRBV5-1	NA	TGCGCCAGCAGACGTGGCGGGGAAGGAGAGACCCAGTACTTC	CASRRGGEGETQYF
NA	TRBJ2-7	TRBV5-1	NA	TGCGCCAGCAGCGTTAGCTCGACTGTGACGGAGCAGTACTTC	CASSVSSTVTEQYF
NA	TRBJ2-6	TRBV5-1	NA	TGCGCCAGCAGCCTTGAGACCGGGGCCAACGTCCTGACTTTC	CASSLETGANVLTF
TRBD2	TRBJ2-1	TRBV10-3	NA	TGTGCCATCATGAGCGGGGGGGCTTCCAGTGAGCAGTTCTTC	CAIMSGGASSEQFF
TRBD1	TRBJ1-5	TRBV6-1	once	TGTGCCAGCGGGCCCGTGACAGGGGGCGGTCAGCCCCAGCATTTT	CASGPVTGGGQPQHF
NA	TRBJ2-5	TRBV18	once	TGTGCCAGCTCACTCGGACAGCAAGAGACCCAGTACTTC	CASSLGQQETQYF
NA	TRBJ1-5	TRBV7-9	NA	TGTGCCAGCAGCGGCCCTGGGACTCTACATTTT	CASSGPGTLHF
TRBD2	TRBJ2-7	TRBV23-1	NA	TGCGCCAGCCAAGCGGGGCCCTACGAGCAGTACTTC	CASQAGPYEQYF
TRBD2	TRBJ2-7	TRBV5-6	NA	TGTGCCAGCACCGAAAGCGGGAGGTTAAACGACGAGCAGTACTTC	CASTESGRLNDEQYF
NA	TRBJ1-3	TRBV6-5	NA	TGTGCCAGCAGTTACTTTCTCGGTTCGGACACCATATATTTT	CASSYFLGSDTIYF
NA	TRBJ1-5	TRBV5-1	NA	TGCGCCAGCAGCCTGGTGGCGGGCGGCAATCAGCCCCAGCATTTT	CASSLVAGGNQPQHF
TRBD1	TRBJ2-7	TRBV5-1	NA	TGCGCCAGCAGCTTGGTGGGACAGAGGAGCTACGAGCAGTACTTC	CASSLVGQRSYEQYF
NA	TRBJ2-7	TRBV11-3	NA	TGTGCCAGCAGCACCCGGACGGTTTACGAGCAGTACTTC	CASSTRTVYEQYF
NA	TRBJ2-5	TRBV6-5	NA	TGTGCCAGCAGTCCTTTCGGGACACCCCAAGAGACCCAGTACTTC	CASSPFGTPQETQYF
NA	TRBJ1-3	TRBV18	NA	TGTGCCAGCTCACCAGCCCAGGGGAAAGTGAACACCATATATTTT	CASSPAQGKVNTIYF
NA	TRBJ1-2	TRBV2	NA	TGTGCCAGCAGTGAACCCGGGAGCTATGGCTACACCTTC	CASSEPGSYGYTF
TRBD2	TRBJ2-3	TRBV5-1	NA	TGCGCCAGCAGCCCTCCACTGTCGGTAGCGGGAGGCCCGGGAGGGGCAGATACGCAGTATTTT	CASSPPLSVAGGPGGADTQYF
NA	TRBJ2-5	TRBV19	NA	TGTGCCAGTAGTATAATGGGGACCCAGTACTTC	CASSIMGTQYF
NA	TRBJ2-7	TRBV21-1	NA	TGTGCCAGCAGCCCGGGACTAGCGTCTCCGTACGAGCAGTACTTC	CASSPGLASPYEQYF
TRBD2	TRBJ2-3	TRBV30	once	TGTGCCTACGGACTAGCGGGGGGCCGGGGCACAGATACGCAGTATTTT	CAYGLAGGRGTDTQYF
TRBD2	TRBJ2-2	TRBV4-2	NA	TGTGCCAGCAGCCAAGCGCGGACTAGCGGGGGGGCCACCGGGGAGCTGTTTTTT	CASSQARTSGGATGELFF
NA	TRBJ1-1	TRBV6-6	NA	TGTGCCAGCAGTTACTCGGGGGTAGCTTTCTTT	CASSYSGVAFF
NA	TRBJ1-2	TRBV18	NA	TGTGCCAGCTCACCAAATAGGGACGGCTACACCTTC	CASSPNRDGYTF
TRBD2	TRBJ2-3	TRBV19	NA	TGTGCCAGTAGAGAGCCGGGACTAGCGCGTACAGATACGCAGTATTTT	CASREPGLARTDTQYF
NA	TRBJ2-1	TRBV11-1	NA	TGTGCCAGCAGCCCCCGGACGGCCTCCACCACCAATGAGCAGTTCTTC	CASSPRTASTTNEQFF
TRBD1	TRBJ2-1	TRBV15	once	TGTGCCACCAGCAGAGGGGACAGCGGACTCAATGAGCAGTTCTTC	CATSRGDSGLNEQFF
TRBD2	TRBJ2-3	TRBV30	NA	TGTGCCTGGAGGCGGGAGGGCCCAGATACGCAGTATTTT	CAWRREGPDTQYF
NA	TRBJ2-1	TRBV27	NA	TGTGCCAGCAGTTTACCGGGGACGGTATACAATGAGCAGTTCTTC	CASSLPGTVYNEQFF
TRBD1	TRBJ2-5	TRBV6-4	NA	TGTGCCAGCAGTCCGACAGGGGGAGTAGAGACCCAGTACTTC	CASSPTGGVETQYF
TRBD1	TRBJ1-5	TRBV6-1	NA	TGTGCCAGCAGATCGGAGACAGGGCATGATCAGCCCCAGCATTTT	CASRSETGHDQPQHF
TRBD1	TRBJ2-6	TRBV9	NA	TGTGCCAGCAGCATACAGGGGGCCCTCTCCGGGGCCAACGTCCTGACTTTC	CASSIQGALSGANVLTF
TRBD2	TRBJ2-7	TRBV5-1	NA	TGCGCCAGCAGCTCCGGGACTAGCGGCGCCTACGAGCAGTACTTC	CASSSGTSGAYEQYF
TRBD2	TRBJ2-3	TRBV4-2	NA	TGTGCCAGCAGCCAAGGGGTTGGCGGGGGGTACACAGATACGCAGTATTTT	CASSQGVGGGYTDTQYF
NA	TRBJ2-5	TRBV9	NA	TGTGCCAGCAGCGTAGAGGCAGGGGGAGGGCAAGAGACCCAGTACTTC	CASSVEAGGGQETQYF
NA	TRBJ2-1	TRBV29-1	NA	TGCAGCGTTGATGGGCAGAGCTCCTACAATGAGCAGTTCTTC	CSVDGQSSYNEQFF
TRBD1	TRBJ1-3	TRBV19	NA	TGTGCCAGTAGTATAGGGCAGGGGGCGGCGGGAAACACCATATATTTT	CASSIGQGAAGNTIYF
NA	TRBJ1-3	TRBV19	NA	TGTGCCAGTAGTATAGCCGCAGCAAGCACTGGAAACACCATATATTTT	CASSIAAASTGNTIYF
TRBD1	TRBJ2-1	TRBV5-4	NA	TGTGCCAGCAGCTTGGTGACAGGGGACTACAATGAGCAGTTCTTC	CASSLVTGDYNEQFF
NA	TRBJ2-5	TRBV18	NA	TGTGCCAGCTCACCGGGGCTCCAAGAGACCCAGTACTTC	CASSPGLQETQYF
TRBD1	TRBJ1-2	TRBV30	few	TGTGCCTGGAATCCAGGGGGCTTAAACTATGGCTACACCTTC	CAWNPGGLNYGYTF
NA	TRBJ1-1	TRBV5-1	once	TGCGCCAGCAGCCTGGGACTGCTAGCGAACACTGAAGCTTTCTTT	CASSLGLLANTEAFF
NA	TRBJ2-1	TRBV7-3	few	TGTGCCAGCAGCTTAATCGGACTACAGAATGAGCAGTTCTTC	CASSLIGLQNEQFF
NA	TRBJ2-5	TRBV18	NA	TGTGCCAGCTCACCCCGCCCGGACCAAGAGACCCAGTACTTC	CASSPRPDQETQYF
NA	TRBJ2-7	TRBV29-1	NA	TGCAGCGTTGAAGGCCAGGGGACTTTCGACGAGCAGTACTTC	CSVEGQGTFDEQYF
NA	TRBJ1-3	TRBV28	few	TGTGCCAGCAGTTTGTCAGGGCCGAGAAACACCATATATTTT	CASSLSGPRNTIYF
NA	TRBJ1-2	TRBV29-1	NA	TGCAGCGTTGGAAACACCGAACTTAACTATGGCTACACCTTC	CSVGNTELNYGYTF
TRBD2	TRBJ2-5	TRBV6-5	NA	TGTGCCAGCAGTTACCGGCCTAGCGGGGGTGAGACCCAGTACTTC	CASSYRPSGGETQYF
NA	TRBJ2-3	TRBV15	NA	TGTGCCACCAGCAGAGATGAGACTGCTGATACGCAGTATTTT	CATSRDETADTQYF
TRBD1	TRBJ1-5	TRBV19	NA	TGTGCCAGTAGTCCGTGGACAGGGGGAAGCAATCAGCCCCAGCATTTT	CASSPWTGGSNQPQHF
NA	TRBJ1-2	TRBV30	NA	TGTGCCTGGAGTGTAAGTCGCGGGAATGGCTACACCTTC	CAWSVSRGNGYTF
TRBD1	TRBJ1-1	TRBV2	NA	TGTGCCAGCAGCGACCTGGGACAGATCGGCACTGAAGCTTTCTTT	CASSDLGQIGTEAFF
NA	TRBJ2-2	TRBV19	once	TGTGCCAGTAGTATAGGTTACAGCCTGTGGGCCGGGGAGCTGTTTTTT	CASSIGYSLWAGELFF
NA	TRBJ1-2	TRBV6-1	NA	TGTGCCAGCAGCGGCGGATATGGCTACACCTTC	CASSGGYGYTF